These 26 T cell receptor beta chains were sequenced from one sample in a study of blood T cells in healthy people across ages. Primers used in a second PCR of about 6 to 12 cycles were a sample-barcoded 5' primer and a J-beta primer mix. TCRdb re-called the 5' RACE reads with MiXCR, one entry per CDR3 protein. This sample carries over 1,300,000 distinct CDR3 sequences, approximately 59% of them seen once, and the ten largest clones take 6.5% to 8%. Sequenced: blood. The receptor source for this set is a man between 18 and 35 years old in good health.

This chain connects TRBV4-1 to TRBJ2-7; 13 bases fit TRBD2. Germline V gene sequence: CDR1 MGHRA, CDR2 YSYEKL. V was pared by 3 bases and J by 6 bases, with 5 bases of the junction left unmatched. There are 15 residues in the CDR3. In nucleotides, the CDR3 is TGCGCCAGCAGCCACCCGACTAGCGGGAGGCGCGAGCAGTACTTC. This codes for CASSHPTSGRREQYF.

The V gene is TRBV20-1, the J gene TRBJ2-1, with D possibly matching TRBD1 (6 bases). Looked up from germline, CDR1 is DFQATT and CDR2 is SNEGSKA (reference sequence). V was clipped by 1 base and J by 4 bases, with 17 bases between them. This CDR3 region has 16 residues. This CDR3 is CSARGVPGQLYNEQFF. CDR3 coding DNA: TGCAGTGCTAGAGGGGTCCCTGGACAGTTGTACAATGAGCAGTTCTTC.

In its sample, this clonotype was seen a few times. The chain has TRBV6-5 and TRBJ1-2; D uncertain. V was cut by 0 bases and J by 1 base, with 12 bases left in between. Germline V lookup: CDR1 MNHEY, CDR2 SVGAGI. The CDR3 covers 16 residues. CDR3 bases: TGTGCCAGCAGTTACTCCCTATCGGGCCTTAACTATGGCTACACCTTC. Its protein product is CASSYSLSGLNYGYTF.

This clonotype was observed once. V and J are TRBV20-1 and TRBJ2-4; 13 bases map to TRBD2. The CDR3 sequence is 17 residues long. Germline values: CDR1 DFQATT, CDR2 SNEGSKA (reference sequence). The J segment lost 12 bases and the V segment lost 3 bases, leaving 17 bases of the junction unmatched. CDR3 in amino acids: CSASQTSGRSGGYDQYF. CDR3 DNA sequence: TGCAGTGCTAGTCAGACTAGCGGGAGGAGTGGTGGCTACGATCAGTACTTC.

V gene TRBV4-3 combines with J gene TRBJ2-7; D is unclear. Looked up from germline, CDR1 is LGHNA and CDR2 is YSLEER. The CDR3 totals 16 residues. The V end lost 0 bases, the J end lost 0 bases, and 12 bases lay between the germline ends. In nucleotides, the CDR3 is TGCGCCAGCAGCCAAGATCTTGCGGTTAGCTCCTACGAGCAGTACTTC. It encodes CASSQDLAVSSYEQYF.

The table lists this clonotype with a count of one. This chain uses TRBV20-1 with TRBJ1-5; D not resolved. The CDR3 extends over 15 amino acids. V lost 0 bases and J lost 7, with 16 bases in between. Germline V lookup: CDR1 DFQATT, CDR2 SNEGSKA (reference sequence). This chain's CDR3 is CSARDQTGSWQPQHF. In nucleotides, the CDR3 is TGCAGTGCTAGAGATCAGACCGGATCATGGCAGCCCCAGCATTTT.

The chain couples TRBV20-1 to TRBJ2-4; 7 bases are shared with TRBD1. The J call is in doubt because the DNA end fits TRBJ2-7 better. The germline gives CDR1 DFQATT, CDR2 SNEGSKA (reference sequence). This CDR3 is 13 amino acids long. The CDR3: CSAPRQGAPEQYF. In DNA form, the CDR3 reads TGCAGTGCACCCAGACAGGGAGCCCCCGAGCAGTACTTC.

This chain joins TRBV6-1 and TRBJ1-5; no firm D call. Germline CDR1 reads MNHNS; CDR2 reads SASEGT. CDR3 length: 16 amino acids. V was cut by 5 bases and J by 0 bases, with 14 bases left in between. The CDR3 nucleotides read TGTGCCAGCAGTATGGAGACTGCGTATAGCAATCAGCCCCAGCATTTT. Protein sequence: CASSMETAYSNQPQHF.

This clonotype came up a few times. The chain uses TRBV6-5 and TRBJ2-6; D is undetermined. V lost 8 bases and J lost 2, with 7 bases in between. Germline CDR1 MNHEY, CDR2 SVGAGI. CDR3 length: 13 amino acids. CDR3 in amino acids: CASLGAGANVLTF. The DNA for the CDR3 is TGTGCCAGCCTCGGAGCTGGGGCCAACGTCCTGACTTTC.

The chain has TRBV4-3 and TRBJ1-4, with 7 bases matching TRBD1. Germline CDR1 and CDR2: LGHNA and YSLEER. V lost 3 bases to trimming and J lost 7 bases; unmatched junction nucleotides: 11. This CDR3 region has 16 residues. CDR3 residues: CASSQGQSALGEKLFF. Written as DNA, the CDR3 is TGCGCCAGCAGCCAGGGACAGTCGGCTTTAGGTGAAAAACTGTTTTTT.

This clonotype turned up a few times. The V call is TRBV7-9, the J call TRBJ2-3, with a weak D call TRBD1 (6 bases). The CDR3 is made up of 16 amino acids. CDR1 is SEHNR, CDR2 FQNEAQ, per germline (reference sequence). The V gene lost 5 bases and the J gene lost 0 bases, with 15 bases spanning the gap. The DNA for the CDR3 is TGTGCCAGCAGCCTCCCCCCACAGGGAAGCACAGATACGCAGTATTTT. Translating it yields CASSLPPQGSTDTQYF. Complete variable domain (other parts from reference TRBV7-9 and TRBJ2-3): DTGVSQNPRHKITKRGQNVTFRCDPISEHNRLYWYRQTLGQGPEFLTYFQNEAQLEKSRLLSDRFSAERPKGSFSTLEIQRTEQGDSAMYLCASSLPPQGSTDTQYFGPGTRLTVL.

This sequence joins TRBV4-1 and TRBJ1-1, with D unresolved. V was shortened by 0 bases and J by 5 bases, with 10 bases between the two germline ends. CDR3 size: 14 residues. Germline CDR1 is MGHRA and CDR2 is YSYEKL. The CDR3 DNA sequence: TGCGCCAGCAGCCAAGAGTCATCCGGGACTGAAGCTTTCTTT. This encodes CASSQESSGTEAFF.

The genes are TRBV6-1 and TRBJ1-4, with TRBD1 as a possible D gene (5 bases). The germline gives CDR1 MNHNS, CDR2 SASEGT. This CDR3 contains 15 residues. The V and J ends lost 7 bases and 7 bases respectively, with 19 bases between them. CDR3 bases: TGTGCCAGCACCTCACGGGGGGATATAAGTGAAAAACTGTTTTTT. Amino acid sequence: CASTSRGDISEKLFF.

This clonotype was observed a few times. The chain recombines TRBV10-3 with TRBJ2-7, with 8 bases lining up with TRBD1. Germline-derived CDR1 and CDR2 are ENHRY and SYGVKD. V shed 6 bases and J 2 bases; nucleotides not matched to a gene: 6. The CDR3 runs to 14 residues. The DNA of the CDR3 is TGTGCCATCAGCCCGACAGGGGAGGCCTACGAGCAGTACTTC. It yields the protein CAISPTGEAYEQYF.

This clonotype was counted only a few times. The chain has TRBV12-3 or TRBV12-4 and TRBJ2-7; D is unresolved. The V end lost 1 base, the J end lost 5 bases, and 15 bases lay between the germline ends. The CDR3 covers 15 residues. The CDR3 is CASSLGYPAPNEQYF. The CDR3 coding sequence is TGTGCCAGCAGTTTAGGCTATCCGGCCCCTAACGAGCAGTACTTC.

CDR3 sequence (DNA): TGTGCCAGCAGCCAGGGGACTGCGCCCTACAATGAGCAGTTCTTC. Amino acid sequence: CASSQGTAPYNEQFF. V usage is TRBV3-1 and J usage is TRBJ2-1; possibly TRBD2 for D (6 bases). CDR3 length equals 15 residues. The ends were cut back, 3 bases at V and 2 bases at J, with 11 bases in the middle. Germline V gives CDR1 LGHDT, CDR2 YNNKEL (reference sequence).

This clonotype was detected a few times. This chain connects TRBV11-2 to TRBJ2-7, with D possibly being TRBD2 (5 bases). Trimming cost V 2 bases and J 3 bases, with 11 bases left between them. Per germline, CDR1 SGHAT and CDR2 FQNNGV. The CDR3 runs to 14 residues. The CDR3 here is CASSLLEGYYEQYF. As DNA, the CDR3 is TGTGCCAGCAGCTTATTAGAGGGATACTACGAGCAGTACTTC.

This clonotype showed up just once. CDR3: CASSQVPSGYTF. CDR3 nucleotide sequence: TGTGCCAGCAGCCAAGTCCCCTCGGGCTACACCTTC. This chain joins TRBV3-1 and TRBJ1-2; unclear D gene. This CDR3 spans 12 amino acids. The germline V and J ends were trimmed by 1 base and 8 bases, with 8 bases remaining between them. Looked up from germline, CDR1 is LGHDT and CDR2 is YNNKEL (reference sequence).

The rearrangement joins TRBV24-1 to TRBJ2-1; 7 nucleotides match TRBD2. There are 16 residues in the CDR3. Germline CDR1 KGHDR, CDR2 SFDVKD. The V gene end was trimmed by 4 bases and the J gene end by 0 bases; junction bases not matched to a gene: 5. The CDR3 DNA reads TGTGCCACCAGTGACTCTAGCGGTCACTCCTACAATGAGCAGTTCTTC. This translates into CATSDSSGHSYNEQFF.

This clonotype was detected once. The chain links TRBV7-9 to TRBJ2-3; D might be TRBD1 (5 bases). The germline V and J ends were trimmed by 5 bases and 5 bases, with 20 bases remaining between them. Germline CDR1 SEHNR, CDR2 FQNEAQ (reference sequence). The CDR3 loop spans 16 amino acids. The CDR3 sequence: CASSPPFIAQGDTQYF. DNA for the CDR3: TGTGCCAGCAGCCCACCTTTTATTGCTCAGGGAGATACGCAGTATTTT.

CDR3 residues: CASSPTGELNTEAFF. The CDR3, as DNA: TGTGCCAGCAGTCCAACAGGAGAGCTGAACACTGAAGCTTTCTTT. The V call is TRBV13, the J call TRBJ1-1; possibly TRBD1 for D (5 bases). Germline V gene sequence: CDR1 PRHDT, CDR2 FYEKMQ (reference sequence). The germline V and J ends were trimmed by 6 bases and 0 bases, with 14 bases remaining between them. CDR3 length: 15 residues.

J is TRBJ2-3 and V is TRBV27; D is unresolved. In germline, CDR1 is MNHEY, CDR2 SMNVEV (reference sequence). V was cut by 6 bases and J by 6 bases, with 10 bases left in between. This CDR3 comprises 12 residues. The CDR3 sequence is CASRTYFDTQYF. The CDR3 DNA is TGTGCCAGCAGAACCTACTTCGATACGCAGTATTTT.

The chain employs TRBV7-2 and TRBJ2-3; D possibly matches TRBD1 or TRBD2 (7 bases each). The CDR3 is 16 residues long. V lost 5 bases to trimming and J lost 4 bases, with 19 bases between them. The germline V gene has CDR1 SGHTA and CDR2 FQGNSA. The CDR3 DNA reads TGTGCCAGCAGCCTCCGGGGAGGGGGCGTTTCAGATACGCAGTATTTT. Amino acid sequence: CASSLRGGGVSDTQYF.

V gene TRBV6-5 combines with J gene TRBJ2-5; 7 bases agree with TRBD1. V lost 2 bases, J lost 1 base, and 4 bases stayed unmatched. The CDR3 spans 15 residues. Per the germline V gene, CDR1 is MNHEY and CDR2 is SVGAGI. The CDR3 loop is CASSYEGTVQETQYF. The CDR3 DNA follows: TGTGCCAGCAGTTACGAAGGGACAGTCCAAGAGACCCAGTACTTC.

The V call is TRBV12-3 or TRBV12-4, the J call TRBJ2-4, with a weak D call TRBD2 (5 bases). The V and J ends lost 6 bases and 3 bases respectively, with 18 bases between them. This CDR3 spans 16 amino acids. The DNA for the CDR3 is TGTGCCAGCAGCCATCCCGGAGCTCGGGACAAAAACATTCAGTACTTC. Its protein product is CASSHPGARDKNIQYF.

This clonotype has only a few counts. The rearrangement joins TRBV18 to TRBJ2-5; no definite D call. Looked up from germline, CDR1 is KGHSH and CDR2 is LQKENI. The CDR3 loop spans 14 amino acids. Trimming left V 2 bases short and J 2 bases short, with 9 bases between. This CDR3 is CASSPTNRQETQYF. For the CDR3, the DNA is TGTGCCAGCTCACCAACAAACCGACAAGAGACCCAGTACTTC.